This paragraph covers one TCR beta chain sequence. Antigen: not known. Profiled with immunoSEQ multiplex PCR; TCRdb holds only in-frame clones, not every one. This sample has 100,000 to 150,000 clones; 85% to 95% occur once, and the top ten carry approximately 0.93%. The data originate from a study of OX40 agonist ivuxolimab in advanced cancers. About the study: Partial responses, seen in three patients, involved one hepatocellular carcinoma and two cutaneous melanomas.

V shed 0 bases and J shed 1 base, with 9 bases lying between them. CDR3 length: 15 residues. Looked up from germline, CDR1 is MNHEY and CDR2 is SVGAGI. Regarding the study as a whole: Clonal expansion in partial responders at 0.1-3.0 mg/kg ranked among the lowest. Low normalized T-cell clonal expansion was also seen in some nonresponders.

The input for sequencing was CD4+ or CD8+ T cells sorted from blood, taken in a trial of the OX40 agonist ivuxolimab. The clonotype originates from an adult with an advanced solid tumor such as melanoma, head and neck, liver or kidney cancer. V gene TRBV6-5 combines with J gene TRBJ1-1; no clear D. DNA of the CDR3: TGTGCCAGCAGTTACTCGGCAGCCAGGAACACTGAAGCTTTCTTT. Protein product: CASSYSAARNTEAFF.